There are a few counts of the clone carrying this T cell receptor beta chain. This specimen belongs to a study of blood T cell repertoires in COVID-19. Participants were aged about 18 to 100 years from approximately 23 US areas. Using immunoSEQ multiplex PCR, the repertoire was profiled, and TCRdb retains in-frame clones only, with some absent. The table records roughly 150,000 clones, 87% of them present only once. In germline, CDR1 is MNHEY, CDR2 SVGAGI. Trimming at V came to 0 bases and at J to 2 bases, leaving 3 bases not matched to a gene. The CDR3 totals 16 residues. The sequence came from a woman in her thirties or forties who had been exposed to COVID-19. Source material: PBMCs or T cells enriched from blood (not recorded which). The chain has TRBV6-5 and TRBJ2-7; 11 bases match TRBD2. The CDR3 DNA is TGTGCCAGCAGTTACTCCGGGACTAGCGGAACCTACGAGCAGTACTTC. Translation gives CASSYSGTSGTYEQYF.